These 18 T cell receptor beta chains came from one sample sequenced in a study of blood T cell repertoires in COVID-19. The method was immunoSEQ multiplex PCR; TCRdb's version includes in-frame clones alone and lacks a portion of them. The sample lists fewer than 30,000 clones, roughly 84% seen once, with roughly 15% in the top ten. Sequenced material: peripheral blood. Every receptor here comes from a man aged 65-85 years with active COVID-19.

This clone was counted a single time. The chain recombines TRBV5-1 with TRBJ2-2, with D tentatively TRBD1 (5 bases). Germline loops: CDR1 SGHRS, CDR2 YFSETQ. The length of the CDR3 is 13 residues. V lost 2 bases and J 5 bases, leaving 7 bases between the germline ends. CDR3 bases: TGCGCCAGCAGCTTATCAGGGACCGGGGAGCTGTTTTTT. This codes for CASSLSGTGELFF. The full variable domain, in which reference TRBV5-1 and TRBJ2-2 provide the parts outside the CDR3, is KAGVTQTPRYLIKTRGQQVTLSCSPISGHRSVSWYQQTPGQGLQFLFEYFSETQRNKGNFPGRFSGRQFSNSRSEMNVSTLELGDSALYLCASSLSGTGELFFGEGSRLTVL.

CDR3 in DNA: TGTGCCAGCAGCCGAAGGGAAAACAGGGGCAGCTCTGGGGCCAACGTCCTGACTTTC. The encoded protein is CASSRRENRGSSGANVLTF. The V and J genes are TRBV6-6 and TRBJ2-6; 7 nucleotides line up with TRBD1. CDR3 length: 19 amino acids. Germline-derived CDR1 and CDR2 are MNHNY and SVGAGI (reference sequence). The V segment lost 6 bases and the J segment 0 bases; nucleotides outside the gene matches: 14.

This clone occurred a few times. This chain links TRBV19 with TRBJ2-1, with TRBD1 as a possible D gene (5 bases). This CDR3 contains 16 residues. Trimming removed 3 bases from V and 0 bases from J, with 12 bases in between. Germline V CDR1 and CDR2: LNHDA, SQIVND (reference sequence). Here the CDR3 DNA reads TGTGCCAGTAGTATTCTGGGGCCGAGCTCCTACAATGAGCAGTTCTTC. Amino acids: CASSILGPSSYNEQFF.

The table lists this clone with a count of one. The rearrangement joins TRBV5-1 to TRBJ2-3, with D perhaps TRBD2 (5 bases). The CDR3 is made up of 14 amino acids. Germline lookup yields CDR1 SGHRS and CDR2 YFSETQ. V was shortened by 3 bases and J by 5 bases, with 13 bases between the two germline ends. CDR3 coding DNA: TGCGCCAGCAGCTCCGCGAATGAGGGAGATACGCAGTATTTT. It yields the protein CASSSANEGDTQYF.

In DNA, the CDR3 is TGCAGCGTTGAAGATGGCACAGGGCAACGCGAGCAGTACTTC. This codes for CSVEDGTGQREQYF. The J gene is TRBJ2-7, the V gene TRBV29-1; tentative D call: TRBD1 (6 bases). The CDR3 has 14 residues. The germline V and J ends were trimmed by 0 bases and 6 bases, with 15 bases remaining between them. Germline CDR1 SQVTM, CDR2 ANQGSEA.

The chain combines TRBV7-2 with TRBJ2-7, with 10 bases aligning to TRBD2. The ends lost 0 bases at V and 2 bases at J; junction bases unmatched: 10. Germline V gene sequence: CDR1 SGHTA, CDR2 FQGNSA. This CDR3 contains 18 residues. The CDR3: CASSLAPSGGAQAYEQYF. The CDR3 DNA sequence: TGTGCCAGCAGCTTAGCCCCTAGCGGGGGAGCACAAGCCTACGAGCAGTACTTC.

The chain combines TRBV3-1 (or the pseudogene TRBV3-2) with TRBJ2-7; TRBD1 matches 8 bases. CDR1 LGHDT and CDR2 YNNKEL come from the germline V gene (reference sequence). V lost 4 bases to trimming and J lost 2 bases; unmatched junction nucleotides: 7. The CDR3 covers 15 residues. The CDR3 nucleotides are TGTGCCAGCAGCCGGAGTACGACAGGGGCCTACGAGCAGTACTTC. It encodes CASSRSTTGAYEQYF.

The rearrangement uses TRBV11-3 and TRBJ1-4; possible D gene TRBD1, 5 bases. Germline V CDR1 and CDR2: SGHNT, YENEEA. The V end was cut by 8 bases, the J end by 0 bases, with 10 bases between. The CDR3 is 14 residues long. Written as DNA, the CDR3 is TGTGCCAGCGGACGGGGGACAACTAATGAAAAACTGTTTTTT. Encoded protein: CASGRGTTNEKLFF.

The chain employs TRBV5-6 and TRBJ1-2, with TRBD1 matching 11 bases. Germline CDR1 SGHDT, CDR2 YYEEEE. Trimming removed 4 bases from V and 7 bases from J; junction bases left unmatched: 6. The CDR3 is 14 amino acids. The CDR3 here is CASSGQGASLGYTF. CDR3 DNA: TGTGCCAGCAGCGGACAGGGGGCGAGTCTTGGCTACACCTTC.

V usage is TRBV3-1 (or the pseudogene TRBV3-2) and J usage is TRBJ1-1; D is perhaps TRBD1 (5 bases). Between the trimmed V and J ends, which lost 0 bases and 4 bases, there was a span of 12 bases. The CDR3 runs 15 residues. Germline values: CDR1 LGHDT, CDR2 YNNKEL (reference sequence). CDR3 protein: CASSQEKGQSTEAFF. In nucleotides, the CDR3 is TGTGCCAGCAGCCAAGAGAAGGGGCAGAGCACTGAAGCTTTCTTT.

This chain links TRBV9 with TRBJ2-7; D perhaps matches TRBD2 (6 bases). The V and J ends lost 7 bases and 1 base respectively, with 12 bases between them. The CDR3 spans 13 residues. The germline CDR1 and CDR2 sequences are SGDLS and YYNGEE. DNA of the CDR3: TGTGCCAGCTCTAGACTAGGATCCTACGAGCAGTACTTC. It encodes CASSRLGSYEQYF. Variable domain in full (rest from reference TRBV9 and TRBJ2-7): DSGVTQTPKHLITATGQRVTLRCSPRSGDLSVYWYQQSLDQGLQFLIQYYNGEERAKGNILERFSAQQFPDLHSELNLSSLELGDSALYFCASSRLGSYEQYFGPGTRLTVT.

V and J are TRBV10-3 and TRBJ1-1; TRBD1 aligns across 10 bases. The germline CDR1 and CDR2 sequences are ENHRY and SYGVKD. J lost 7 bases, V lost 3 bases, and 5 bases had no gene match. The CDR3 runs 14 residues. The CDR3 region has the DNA TGTGCCATCAGTGAAGACAGGGGGCGCGATGAAGCTTTCTTT. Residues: CAISEDRGRDEAFF.

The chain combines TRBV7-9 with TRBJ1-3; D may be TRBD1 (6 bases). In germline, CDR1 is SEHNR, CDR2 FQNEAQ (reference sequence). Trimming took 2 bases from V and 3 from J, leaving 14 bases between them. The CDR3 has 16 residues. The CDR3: CASSLRTGYGGNTIYF. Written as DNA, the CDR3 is TGTGCCAGCAGCTTACGAACAGGGTACGGTGGAAACACCATATATTTT.

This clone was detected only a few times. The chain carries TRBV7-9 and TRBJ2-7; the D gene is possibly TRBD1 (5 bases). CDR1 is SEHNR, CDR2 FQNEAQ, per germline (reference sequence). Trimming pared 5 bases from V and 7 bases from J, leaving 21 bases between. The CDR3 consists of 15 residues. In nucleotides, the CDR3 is TGTGCCAGCAGCCCCCAGGGAATCCCAAGGACGGAGCAGTACTTC. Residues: CASSPQGIPRTEQYF. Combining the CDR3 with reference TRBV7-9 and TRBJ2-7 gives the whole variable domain DTGVSQNPRHKITKRGQNVTFRCDPISEHNRLYWYRQTLGQGPEFLTYFQNEAQLEKSRLLSDRFSAERPKGSFSTLEIQRTEQGDSAMYLCASSPQGIPRTEQYFGPGTRLTVT.

CDR3 DNA: TGTGCCAGCAGTTCCGGCGGCTCTGGGGCCAACGTCCTGACTTTC. Residues: CASSSGGSGANVLTF. This chain links TRBV6-5 with TRBJ2-6; D remains ambiguous. Trimming removed 4 bases from V and 0 bases from J, with 7 bases in between. The length of the CDR3 is 15 residues. Germline V gene data show CDR1 as MNHEY and CDR2 as SVGAGI.

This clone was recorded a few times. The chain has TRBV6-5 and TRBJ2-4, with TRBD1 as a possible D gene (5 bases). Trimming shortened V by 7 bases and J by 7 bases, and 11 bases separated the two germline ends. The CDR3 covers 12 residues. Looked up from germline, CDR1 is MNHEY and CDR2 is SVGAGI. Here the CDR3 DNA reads TGTGCCAGCACAACCGCAGGGAACATTCAGTACTTC. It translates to CASTTAGNIQYF.

CDR3 nucleotide sequence: TGTGCCACCAGTGATTTCTCGAACACCGGGGAGCTGTTTTTT. It specifies CATSDFSNTGELFF. The chain couples TRBV24-1 to TRBJ2-2; no reliable D call. CDR1 is KGHDR and CDR2 is SFDVKD in the germline V gene. V lost 1 base, J lost 0 bases, and 2 bases lay in between. This CDR3 comprises 14 residues.

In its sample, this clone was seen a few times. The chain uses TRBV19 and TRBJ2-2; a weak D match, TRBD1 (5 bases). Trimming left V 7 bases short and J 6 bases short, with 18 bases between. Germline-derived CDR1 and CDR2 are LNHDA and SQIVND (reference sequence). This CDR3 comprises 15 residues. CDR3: CASNAALGVAGELFF. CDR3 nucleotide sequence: TGTGCCAGTAATGCCGCCCTAGGGGTAGCCGGGGAGCTGTTTTTT.